This T cell receptor (beta chain) was profiled in a study of vaccination and CD4 T cells after COVID-19. General observations from the study: From 21 to 38, the median of SARS-CoV-2-reactive clonotypes rose without reaching significance.

The treatment here: 10-day PBMC culture with coronavirus spike peptide pools or control peptides (ViraFEST assay). Comments on this clonotype: The antigen remains unidentified.

The ends were cut back, 4 bases at V and 1 base at J, with 15 bases in the middle. CDR1 is SGHAT, CDR2 FQNNGV, per germline. This CDR3 region has 16 residues. Oncomine TCR Beta short-read sequencing was applied to DNA from cultured CD4+ T cells. TCRdb reanalysed the PCR reads using MiXCR and keeps one entry per CDR3 protein. The table shows more than 15,000 distinct CDR3 sequences, with roughly two thirds occurring only once. This chain uses TRBV11-2 with TRBJ2-3, with D tentatively TRBD1 (6 bases). The sequencing sample was made of CD4+ T cells from blood, cultured in vitro. This TCR was recovered from a human donor who had recovered from COVID-19. The CDR3 DNA reads as TGTGCCAGCAGCTCCACCGGGACAATTGGCACAGATACGCAGTATTTT. Residues: CASSSTGTIGTDTQYF.